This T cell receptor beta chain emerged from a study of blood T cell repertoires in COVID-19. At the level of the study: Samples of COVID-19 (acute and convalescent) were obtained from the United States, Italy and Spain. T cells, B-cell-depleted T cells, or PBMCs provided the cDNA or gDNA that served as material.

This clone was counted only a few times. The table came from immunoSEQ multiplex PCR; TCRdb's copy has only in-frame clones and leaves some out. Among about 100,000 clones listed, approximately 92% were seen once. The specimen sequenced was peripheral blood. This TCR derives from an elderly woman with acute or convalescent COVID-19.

CDR3 bases: TGTGCCAGCAGCCCCTCTAGCGGGGGGCTCCTTAACAATGAGCAGTTCTTC. It encodes CASSPSSGGLLNNEQFF. The chain employs TRBV11-2 and TRBJ2-1; 11 nucleotides agree with TRBD2. V was clipped by 5 bases and J by 5 bases; unmatched bases: 11. From germline, CDR1 is SGHAT and CDR2 FQNNGV. The CDR3 runs to 17 residues.